This entry concerns a single TCR beta chain. These data are taken from a study of shared clonotypes between healthy human individuals. Study details: Researchers assigned three CD4 naive, three CD4 memory, two CD8 naive and one CD8 memory plate to each donor.

Germline V gene data show CDR1 as ENHRY and CDR2 as SYGVKD. The CDR3 sequence is 14 residues long. Trimming pared 4 bases from V and 2 bases from J, leaving 8 bases between. The protocol was immunoSEQ multiplex PCR, while the TCRdb copy is restricted to in-frame clones and leaves out a portion. Among 950,000 to 1,300,000 clones, roughly 75% were seen once, and the ten largest hold roughly 1.5%. The sequencing input was memory CD4+ T cells sorted from blood. Described subset: CD45RA-negative fraction. The source is a man aged 18 to 30 in good health. The chain links TRBV10-3 to TRBJ2-2; D gene ambiguous. CDR3 bases: TGTGCCATCAGTGTTACAGCTAACACCGGGGAGCTGTTTTTT. It codes for CAISVTANTGELFF.